This T cell receptor beta chain was identified in a study of shared clonotypes between healthy human individuals. Study-wide findings and caveats: Some naive CD4 clonotypes, around 5%, turned up in common across a handful of donors. Expectations were that clonotype sharing among donors would be affected by sequencing depth.

Caucasian adults living in Nashville, Tennessee, provided all samples. DNA at 200 ng, tens of thousands of T cell genomes, went into sorted-subset replicate PCRs. The assay was immunoSEQ multiplex PCR, and TCRdb's table has in-frame clones only and misses some. The data show about 1.5 million clones, 95% to 97% seen once. The trim removed 2 bases at V and 5 bases at J, leaving 11 bases unmatched. The CDR3 sequence is 18 residues long. The germline CDR1 and CDR2 sequences are MDHEN and SYDVKM. As regards this clone: Its antigen is unidentified.

The TCR was taken from a man aged 30 to 39 in good health. The sample was naive CD4+ T cells sorted from blood. The subset denotes: CD45RA+ positively selected. This chain connects TRBV28 to TRBJ2-2, with TRBD2 matching 10 bases. In DNA, the CDR3 is TGTGCCAGCAGTTTAACCCCCCTACTAGCGGGAAAAACCGGGGAGCTGTTTTTT. Translated: CASSLTPLLAGKTGELFF. Based on the CDR3 plus reference TRBV28 and TRBJ2-2, the full variable domain is DVKVTQSSRYLVKRTGEKVFLECVQDMDHENMFWYRQDPGLGLRLIYFSYDVKMKEKGDIPEGYSVSREKKERFSLILESASTNQTSMYLCASSLTPLLAGKTGELFFGEGSRLTVL.